This T cell receptor (beta chain) is from a study of T cell repertoires in cytomegalovirus infection. About the research overall: Evidence of both CMV infection and a matching HLA type came from public TCR beta signatures.

One entry per CDR3 protein results from TCRdb running MiXCR on the reads. The sample records 750,000 to 950,000 distinct CDR3 sequences, just under 30% being singletons. Study-level points and caveats: Cumulative frequency (of public TCR beta family members) identified carriers of CMV plus the relevant HLA.

This CDR3 is 14 amino acids long. V was pared by 0 bases and J by 5 bases, with 10 bases between. The germline V gene encodes CDR1 SGHKS and CDR2 YYEKEE (reference sequence). A note on this clonotype: The antigen is undetermined.

The sequence was collected from a human donor in good health (CMV status not recorded). Some clones in this sample may be carry-over from other donors' samples. This chain links TRBV5-5 with TRBJ2-3; no reliable D call. Sequences were derived from cultured CD8+ T cells from PBMCs, sampled from culture after CMV antigen stimulation. The DNA of the CDR3 is TGTGCCAGCAGCTTGGGGGCCCTACAAGATACGCAGTATTTT. Protein: CASSLGALQDTQYF.